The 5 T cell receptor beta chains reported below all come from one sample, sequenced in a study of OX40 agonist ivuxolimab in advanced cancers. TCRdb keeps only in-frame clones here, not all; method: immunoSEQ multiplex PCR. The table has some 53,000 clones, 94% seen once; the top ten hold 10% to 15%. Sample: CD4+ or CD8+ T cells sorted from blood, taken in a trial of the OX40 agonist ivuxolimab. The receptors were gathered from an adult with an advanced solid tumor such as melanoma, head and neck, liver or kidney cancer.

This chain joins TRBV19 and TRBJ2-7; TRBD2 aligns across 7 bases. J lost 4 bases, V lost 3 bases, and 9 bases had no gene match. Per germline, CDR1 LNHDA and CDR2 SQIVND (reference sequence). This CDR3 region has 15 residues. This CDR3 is CASSMGGVSGYEQYF. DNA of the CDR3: TGTGCCAGTAGTATGGGGGGGGTCTCAGGGTACGAGCAGTACTTC.

The CDR3 sequence: CASSIDWIHSGANVLTF. The CDR3, as DNA: TGTGCCAGTAGTATAGATTGGATCCATTCTGGGGCCAACGTCCTGACTTTC. This rearrangement joins TRBV19 to TRBJ2-6; D is uncertain. The CDR3 length is 17 residues. CDR1 is LNHDA, CDR2 SQIVND, per germline (reference sequence). Trimming stripped 0 bases from V and 1 base from J, with 10 bases between.

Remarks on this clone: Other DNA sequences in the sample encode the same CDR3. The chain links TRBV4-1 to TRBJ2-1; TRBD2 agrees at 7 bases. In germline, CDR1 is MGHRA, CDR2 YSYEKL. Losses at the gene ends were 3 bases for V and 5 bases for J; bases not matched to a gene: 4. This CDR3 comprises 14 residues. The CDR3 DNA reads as TGCGCCAGCAGCCAGGCTAGCGGTAACAATGAGCAGTTCTTC. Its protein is CASSQASGNNEQFF.

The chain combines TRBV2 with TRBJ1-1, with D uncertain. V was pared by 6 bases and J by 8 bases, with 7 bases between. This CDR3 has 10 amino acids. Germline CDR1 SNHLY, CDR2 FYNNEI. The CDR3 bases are TGTGCCAGCAGGGGCATCGAAGCTTTCTTT. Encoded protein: CASRGIEAFF.

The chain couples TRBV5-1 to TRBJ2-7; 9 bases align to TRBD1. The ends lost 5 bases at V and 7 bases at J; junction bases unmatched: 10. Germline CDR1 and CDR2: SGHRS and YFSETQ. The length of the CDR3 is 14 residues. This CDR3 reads CASSLTGGHWEQYF. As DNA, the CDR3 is TGCGCCAGCAGTCTGACAGGGGGACATTGGGAGCAGTACTTC.